These 28 T cell receptor beta chains were sequenced from one sample in a study of blood T cell repertoires in COVID-19. Clones were sequenced by immunoSEQ multiplex PCR, and TCRdb holds only the in-frame ones, with some missing. The data hold 270,000 or so clones, with 85% to 90% observed a single time. Sequencing used peripheral blood. The receptors originated from a woman aged 40 to 49 who had recovered from COVID-19.

This sequence joins TRBV11-3 and TRBJ2-5; 7 bases align to TRBD2. Per germline, CDR1 SGHNT and CDR2 YENEEA. The CDR3 length is 15 residues. Losses at the gene ends were 4 bases for V and 3 bases for J; bases not matched to a gene: 8. CDR3 sequence (DNA): TGTGCCAGCAGCTCGGGTGGGGCGGGGGAAGAGACCCAGTACTTC. Translated: CASSSGGAGEETQYF.

This clone has only one observation. This chain connects TRBV5-4 to TRBJ1-4; no clear D. The length of the CDR3 is 15 residues. V shed 3 bases and J shed 2 bases, with 11 bases lying between them. CDR1 is SGHNT and CDR2 is YYREEE in the germline V gene (reference sequence). The CDR3 reads CASSSGGRTNEKLFF. Here the CDR3 DNA reads TGTGCCAGCAGCTCTGGCGGGAGGACTAATGAAAAACTGTTTTTT.

The chain employs TRBV10-3 and TRBJ1-2; 9 bases align to TRBD1. The CDR3 consists of 13 residues. CDR1 is ENHRY and CDR2 is SYGVKD in the germline V gene. V lost 8 bases and J lost 7; bases outside the gene matches: 8. CDR3 loop: CAIGDRDDAGYTF. CDR3 in DNA: TGTGCCATCGGGGACAGGGACGATGCTGGCTACACCTTC.

The rearrangement joins TRBV28 to TRBJ2-7, with D maybe TRBD1 (6 bases). The V end lost 6 bases, the J end lost 4 bases, and 16 bases lay between the germline ends. Germline assignment: CDR1 MDHEN and CDR2 SYDVKM. This CDR3 has 14 residues. The CDR3 is CASSGDRFIYEQYV. Written as DNA, the CDR3 is TGTGCCAGCAGCGGAGACAGGTTTATTTACGAGCAGTACGTC.

This sequence joins TRBV28 and TRBJ1-1; 7 bases agree with TRBD1. The germline V gene has CDR1 MDHEN and CDR2 SYDVKM. The length of the CDR3 is 12 residues. The V and J ends lost 6 bases and 4 bases, in that order; junction bases with no gene match: 2. CDR3 region: CASRGQRTEAFF. For the CDR3, the DNA is TGTGCCAGCAGGGGACAGCGCACTGAAGCTTTCTTT.

This chain links TRBV7-9 with TRBJ1-3, with D possibly matching TRBD1 (6 bases). CDR3 length: 16 amino acids. CDR1 is SEHNR and CDR2 is FQNEAQ in the germline V gene (reference sequence). Trimming removed 1 base at V and 0 bases at J, with 10 bases between. CDR3 DNA sequence: TGTGCCAGCAGCTTAGGGGAGGGGGGCTCTGGAAACACCATATATTTT. It translates to CASSLGEGGSGNTIYF.

CDR3: CASTRQGRNTEAFF. The CDR3, as DNA: TGTGCCAGCACCCGCCAGGGGCGGAACACTGAAGCTTTCTTT. The rearrangement joins TRBV28 to TRBJ1-1; weak D call: TRBD1 (6 bases). The germline V and J ends were trimmed by 7 bases and 1 base, with 13 bases remaining between them. The CDR3 extends over 14 amino acids. The germline gives CDR1 MDHEN, CDR2 SYDVKM.

This clone has only one observation. J is TRBJ2-3 and V is TRBV7-2, with 9 bases identical to TRBD2. V gave up 3 bases and J gave up 5 bases; unmatched junction bases: 3. Germline V lookup: CDR1 SGHTA, CDR2 FQGNSA. The CDR3 length is 14 residues. CDR3 bases: TGTGCCAGCAGCTTGGGCGGGAGGGTAGATACGCAGTATTTT. This gives the protein CASSLGGRVDTQYF.

The chain couples TRBV5-5 to TRBJ2-4; 8 bases match TRBD2. Germline CDR1 and CDR2: SGHKS and YYEKEE (reference sequence). This CDR3 has 15 amino acids. The V and J ends lost 4 bases and 5 bases, in that order; junction bases with no gene match: 8. The CDR3: CASSRLLLAENIQYF. The CDR3 region has the DNA TGTGCCAGCAGCCGGCTGCTACTAGCGGAAAACATTCAGTACTTC.

V is TRBV19 and J is TRBJ1-6; D ambiguous. The CDR3 sequence is 12 residues long. CDR1 is LNHDA, CDR2 SQIVND, per germline (reference sequence). Deletions cut 9 bases from V and 5 bases from J, with 8 bases between. CDR3 in amino acids: CASPIHNSPLHF. The CDR3 nucleotides read TGTGCCAGCCCCATTCATAATTCACCCCTCCACTTT.

This chain links TRBV6-1 with TRBJ1-6; 7 bases align to TRBD1. CDR1 and CDR2 from the germline V gene are MNHNS and SASEGT. Germline trimming cut 2 bases from V and 8 bases from J; bases unmatched to any gene: 9. The CDR3 is 16 amino acids. Here the CDR3 reads CASSEMSGGSDSPLHF. The DNA of the CDR3 is TGTGCCAGCAGTGAAATGTCAGGGGGATCAGATTCACCCCTCCACTTT.

The chain couples TRBV19 to TRBJ1-1, with 7 nucleotides matching TRBD1. Germline lookup yields CDR1 LNHDA and CDR2 SQIVND (reference sequence). Trimming at V came to 10 bases and at J to 5 bases, leaving 4 bases not matched to a gene. The CDR3 extends over 11 amino acids. In nucleotides, the CDR3 is TGTGCCATTGAACAGGGGACTGAAGCTTTCTTT. This sequence encodes CAIEQGTEAFF.

CDR3 DNA sequence: TGTGCCAGCAGTTTAGGGCGGGAGGCGTTCTTC. Its protein is CASSLGREAFF. The chain is built from TRBV27 and TRBJ2-1, with 8 bases that match TRBD2. This CDR3 has 11 residues. The V gene end was trimmed by 2 bases and the J gene end by 15 bases; junction bases not matched to a gene: 3. The germline CDR1 and CDR2 sequences are MNHEY and SMNVEV (reference sequence).

The chain uses TRBV30 and TRBJ2-3; the D is unclear. This CDR3 comprises 14 residues. Trimming left V 2 bases short and J 5 bases short, with 14 bases between. Germline V gene lookup returns CDR1 GTSNPN and CDR2 SVGIG (reference sequence). The CDR3 loop is CAWSQMDLGDTQYF. The DNA of the CDR3 is TGTGCCTGGAGTCAGATGGATCTAGGAGATACGCAGTATTTT.

The chain is built from TRBV27 and TRBJ1-5, with 7 bases lining up with TRBD1. CDR3 size: 14 residues. The J segment lost 13 bases and the V segment lost 6 bases, leaving 15 bases of the junction unmatched. Per germline, CDR1 MNHEY and CDR2 SMNVEV (reference sequence). The CDR3 nucleotides read TGTGCCAGCAGCGTCGACCTACAGGGGACGACGCAGCATTTT. It specifies CASSVDLQGTTQHF.

The gene calls are TRBV2 and TRBJ1-2, with TRBD1 identical over 7 bases. This CDR3 spans 15 amino acids. Trimming cost V 0 bases and J 4 bases; bases outside gene matches: 5. CDR1 and CDR2 (germline): SNHLY, FYNNEI. This CDR3 reads CASSEARQGRYGYTF. DNA for the CDR3: TGTGCCAGCAGTGAAGCGAGACAGGGCCGCTATGGCTACACCTTC.

The gene calls are TRBV5-1 and TRBJ2-2; a possible D gene is TRBD2 (7 bases). Trimming shortened V by 0 bases and J by 6 bases, and 12 bases separated the two germline ends. The CDR3 covers 15 residues. Germline V CDR1 and CDR2: SGHRS, YFSETQ. The DNA for the CDR3 is TGCGCCAGCAGCTTGGACGCGGGGGCAGCCGGGGAGCTGTTTTTT. Its protein is CASSLDAGAAGELFF.

The genes are TRBV19 and TRBJ2-1; TRBD2 agrees at 8 bases. Germline assignment: CDR1 LNHDA and CDR2 SQIVND (reference sequence). V shed 8 bases, J shed 1 base, and the junction held 7 bases outside the gene matches. This CDR3 comprises 15 residues. The CDR3 loop is CASCSSGSSYNEQFF. For the CDR3, the DNA is TGTGCCAGTTGCTCTAGCGGGTCGTCCTACAATGAGCAGTTCTTC.

The V call is TRBV19, the J call TRBJ1-1; D remains unclear. V was clipped by 9 bases and J by 0 bases, with 11 bases between them. The germline V gene encodes CDR1 LNHDA and CDR2 SQIVND (reference sequence). CDR3 size: 13 residues. CDR3 residues: CASRHIMNTEAFF. CDR3 DNA: TGTGCCAGCAGACACATAATGAACACTGAAGCTTTCTTT.

This rearrangement joins TRBV15 to TRBJ2-5; D perhaps matches TRBD2 (5 bases). The ends were cut back, 5 bases at V and 2 bases at J, with 9 bases in the middle. The CDR3 loop spans 13 amino acids. From germline, CDR1 is LNHNV and CDR2 YYDKDF (reference sequence). The CDR3 nucleotides are TGTGCCACCAGCCGGGAAGCACAAGAGACCCAGTACTTC. Amino acid sequence: CATSREAQETQYF.

The chain couples TRBV5-5 to TRBJ2-3, with TRBD2 matching 8 bases. Germline V lookup: CDR1 SGHKS, CDR2 YYEKEE (reference sequence). This CDR3 has 17 residues. V lost 4 bases to trimming and J lost 5 bases; unmatched junction nucleotides: 15. CDR3 sequence: CASSLERGRPGEDTQYF. DNA for the CDR3: TGTGCCAGCAGCCTAGAGCGGGGGCGTCCGGGGGAAGATACGCAGTATTTT.

The gene calls are TRBV7-5 and TRBJ2-1; the D call of TRBD2 is as the table states it, not checked on the DNA. TRBV7-5 is described as a pseudogene. The CDR3 is 17 residues long. CDR3 loop: CARSEERAGGPNNEQFF. DNA for the CDR3: TGTGCCAGAAGCGAAGAGAGGGCGGGAGGGCCCAACAATGAGCAGTTCTTC.

The chain is built from TRBV7-6 and TRBJ2-7; D is unresolved. The V gene lost 3 bases and the J gene lost 2 bases, with 14 bases spanning the gap. The CDR3 length is 15 residues. Germline V gives CDR1 SGHVS, CDR2 FNYEAQ. The CDR3 sequence: CASSFFLFYAYEQYV. In DNA form, the CDR3 reads TGTGCCAGCAGCTTCTTCCTGTTCTACGCCTACGAGCAGTACGTC.

The table lists this clone with a count of one. The chain has TRBV19 and TRBJ1-3; no definite D call. The CDR3 runs to 15 residues. Deletions cut 10 bases from V and 6 bases from J, with 22 bases between. Germline CDR1 and CDR2: LNHDA and SQIVND (reference sequence). The CDR3 reads CATRNPGEVENTIYF. The CDR3 nucleotides read TGTGCCACTCGCAATCCCGGGGAGGTTGAAAACACCATATATTTT.

This sequence joins TRBV28 and TRBJ1-2, with 7 bases identical to TRBD1. V was pared by 2 bases and J by 0 bases, with 3 bases of the junction left unmatched. This CDR3 is built from 15 residues. In germline, CDR1 is MDHEN, CDR2 SYDVKM. CDR3 nucleotide sequence: TGTGCCAGCAGTTTAAGCGACAGGGCTAACTATGGCTACACCTTC. Amino acids: CASSLSDRANYGYTF.

Notes on this clone: The sample holds other DNA sequences that translate to the same CDR3. The chain links TRBV5-6 to TRBJ2-7; D might be TRBD1 (5 bases). With 0 bases removed from V and 4 bases from J, the gap between germline ends came to 5 bases. Germline CDR1 reads SGHDT; CDR2 reads YYEEEE. CDR3 length: 12 amino acids. As DNA, the CDR3 is TGTGCCAGCAGCTTGGGACAGTACGAGCAGTACTTC. Its translation is CASSLGQYEQYF.

The gene calls are TRBV9 and TRBJ2-2; D is possibly TRBD2 (5 bases). V lost 0 bases to trimming and J lost 3 bases, with 15 bases between them. The germline V gene has CDR1 SGDLS and CDR2 YYNGEE. The CDR3 contains 17 residues. In DNA form, the CDR3 reads TGTGCCAGCAGCGTAGCTGAGTCGAGGGTTTACACCGGGGAGCTGTTTTTT. Translating gives CASSVAESRVYTGELFF.

The chain links TRBV6-5 to TRBJ1-1, with D uncertain. Germline V gene sequence: CDR1 MNHEY, CDR2 SVGAGI. CDR3 length equals 12 residues. Trimming cost V 7 bases and J 1 base, with 7 bases left between them. The CDR3 DNA sequence: TGTGCCAGCAAAGAGGCGAACACTGAAGCTTTCTTT. Its protein product is CASKEANTEAFF.